These 14 T cell receptor beta chains originate from one sample sequenced in a study of breast tumors, draining lymph nodes, adjacent tissues. MiXCR, run by TCRdb on the multiplex PCR reads, gives a single entry per CDR3 protein. The table records about 130,000 distinct CDR3 sequences, 15% to 20% of them present only once. Samples came from axillary lymph nodes draining the breast cancer. Sequencing input: axillary lymph node tissue. The receptors here all came from a female donor with breast cancer. Some clones in this sample may be carry-over from other donors' samples.

In the case of this clonotype: One base away lies a much larger clone, so this may be a sequencing read error. The chain couples TRBV3-1 to TRBJ2-2; TRBD1 might be the D (5 bases). Germline V gene sequence: CDR1 LGHDT, CDR2 YNNKEL (reference sequence). The CDR3 spans 15 residues. V gave up 8 bases and J gave up 4 bases, with 17 bases separating them. The CDR3, as DNA: TGTGCCAGCCGCCCCCAGGGTTCCGTCACCGGGGAGCTGTTTTTT. It yields the protein CASRPQGSVTGELFF.

At least ten counts were recorded for this clonotype. The chain employs TRBV28 and TRBJ2-7; D gene unclear. Per the germline V gene, CDR1 is MDHEN and CDR2 is SYDVKM. This CDR3 is built from 13 residues. V was shortened by 6 bases and J by 0 bases, with 9 bases between the two germline ends. This CDR3 is CASRLPVSYEQYF. CDR3 nucleotide sequence: TGTGCCAGCAGACTACCGGTCTCCTACGAGCAGTACTTC.

This chain links TRBV19 with TRBJ2-1, with TRBD1 as a possible D gene (6 bases). CDR3 length: 16 residues. Trimming cost V 1 base and J 2 bases, with 12 bases left between them. In germline, CDR1 is LNHDA, CDR2 SQIVND (reference sequence). This CDR3 reads CASSIVGQSAYNEQFF. CDR3 DNA: TGTGCCAGTAGTATAGTTGGACAGAGCGCCTACAATGAGCAGTTCTTC.

This clonotype was seen just once. It may be a read error: a sequence one base away is much more abundant. This chain joins TRBV29-1 and TRBJ1-2; D possibly corresponds to TRBD1 (5 bases). Germline V lookup: CDR1 SQVTM, CDR2 ANQGSEA. This CDR3 is 12 amino acids long. In DNA, the CDR3 is TGCAGCGTTGAGGGGGGGTACTATGGCTGCACCTTC. This codes for CSVEGGYYGCTF.

This clonotype has a count of ten or more. CDR3 region: CASSLASYGYTF. CDR3 sequence (DNA): TGTGCCAGCAGTTTGGCCTCCTATGGCTACACCTTC. The chain couples TRBV28 to TRBJ1-2, with D hard to call. The germline CDR1 and CDR2 sequences are MDHEN and SYDVKM. Trimming left V 3 bases short and J 4 bases short, with 6 bases between. This CDR3 has 12 residues.

In this sample, this clonotype turned up many times. The chain couples TRBV6-5 to TRBJ2-7; D gene ambiguous. The V end lost 0 bases, the J end lost 3 bases, and 6 bases lay between the germline ends. The length of the CDR3 is 13 residues. The germline gives CDR1 MNHEY, CDR2 SVGAGI. For the CDR3, the DNA is TGTGCCAGCAGTTACTCGAAGGGCTACGAGCAGTACTTC. It is translated as CASSYSKGYEQYF.

For this clonotype: A much larger clone lies a single base off, so this may be a read error. The genes are TRBV6-1 and TRBJ2-1; D is unclear. Germline assignment: CDR1 MNHNS and CDR2 SASEGT. The CDR3 loop spans 16 amino acids. Trimming cost V 6 bases and J 2 bases, with 17 bases left between them. The CDR3 coding sequence is TGTGCCAGCAGCGCCTATACTGGGGAAACCTACAATGAGCAGTTCTTC. Protein sequence: CASSAYTGETYNEQFF.

This clonotype was detected ten times or more. The CDR3 DNA sequence: TGTGCCAGTAGTGCGGGTCCAGCAAACAATGAGCAGTTCTTC. It encodes CASSAGPANNEQFF. The gene calls are TRBV19 and TRBJ2-1; a weak D match, TRBD2 (5 bases). With 5 bases removed from V and 5 bases from J, the gap between germline ends came to 13 bases. CDR3 size: 14 residues. From germline, CDR1 is LNHDA and CDR2 SQIVND (reference sequence).

This chain joins TRBV7-3 and TRBJ2-3; possibly TRBD2 for D (7 bases). Deletions cut 8 bases from V and 4 bases from J, with 19 bases between. CDR1 and CDR2 (germline): SGHTA, FQGTGA. The CDR3 length is 15 residues. CDR3 coding DNA: TGTGCCAGCCGGGGGCGGGAGTCCCCCCCAGATACGCAGTATTTT. It is translated as CASRGRESPPDTQYF.

This clonotype was detected many times. This rearrangement joins TRBV6-5 to TRBJ1-2; 7 nucleotides line up with TRBD1. Germline assignment: CDR1 MNHEY and CDR2 SVGAGI. This CDR3 comprises 16 residues. The V gene end was trimmed by 0 bases and the J gene end by 5 bases; junction bases not matched to a gene: 9. CDR3 coding DNA: TGTGCCAGCAGTTACTCGATCGTAGACAGGGAGTATGGCTACACCTTC. Protein: CASSYSIVDREYGYTF.

This clonotype was observed at least ten times. CDR3 residues: CASSLGPGVGETQYF. The CDR3 DNA reads as TGTGCCAGCAGCTTAGGACCCGGGGTCGGGGAGACCCAGTACTTC. The chain couples TRBV7-6 to TRBJ2-5; D might be TRBD2 (5 bases). The ends were cut back, 1 base at V and 5 bases at J, with 14 bases in the middle. The CDR3 has 15 amino acids. Germline CDR1 and CDR2: SGHVS and FNYEAQ.

Remarks on this clonotype: This sequence may be a read error, since a much larger clone differs from it by one base. The rearrangement links TRBV20-1 to TRBJ1-5, with unresolved D. Per germline, CDR1 DFQATT and CDR2 SNEGSKA (reference sequence). The CDR3 is made up of 14 amino acids. CDR3 loop: CNASRHLSNQPQHF. The CDR3 DNA sequence: TGCAATGCTAGTAGGCATTTGAGCAATCAGCCCCAGCATTTT.

With regard to this clonotype: One junction end does not reproduce the germline sequence, and a read error may be involved. DNA of the CDR3: TGTGCCGGCAGCTTAGGCCTAGCCGCCTACGAGCAGTACTTC. Translated: CAGSLGLAAYEQYF. The chain recombines TRBV7-8 with TRBJ2-7, with D possibly matching TRBD2 (5 bases). Per germline, CDR1 SGHVS and CDR2 FQNEAQ. The CDR3 runs to 14 residues.

This clonotype was detected only a few times. The chain links TRBV6-5 to TRBJ1-3; D is undetermined. CDR1 and CDR2 (germline): MNHEY, SVGAGI. V lost 7 bases and J 0 bases, leaving 10 bases between the germline ends. This CDR3 is 14 amino acids long. CDR3 coding DNA: TGTGCCAGCAAAAAGGGTGGCTCTGGAAACACCATATATTTT. As protein: CASKKGGSGNTIYF.